The following is a T cell receptor beta chain sequence with its context. Germline V lookup: CDR1 SGHRS, CDR2 YFSETQ. Deletions cut 4 bases from V and 2 bases from J, with 13 bases between. The CDR3 loop spans 15 amino acids. This record comes from a study of shared clonotypes between healthy human individuals. The protocol was immunoSEQ multiplex PCR, while the TCRdb copy is restricted to in-frame clones and leaves out a portion. Seen here are approximately 100,000 clones, 67% observed once, and the top ten hold roughly 43%. The receptor was derived from a man aged 25-45 years in good health. This chain connects TRBV5-1 to TRBJ1-3; D may be TRBD1 (5 bases). The sample comprised memory CD8+ T cells sorted from blood. The subset denotes: CD45RO+ cells pooled with CCR7-negative TemRA cells. CDR3 protein: CASSRTGTPGNTIYF. DNA of the CDR3: TGCGCCAGCAGCAGGACCGGGACCCCTGGAAACACCATATATTTT.